One T cell receptor beta chain is described in this entry. The specificity of this receptor is unknown. One base away there is no much larger clone; base qualities are not given. Libraries were prepared through RT-PCR. Instrument on record: Illumina HiSeq 2500. The public reads were reanalyzed by TCRdb: fastp trimming at Q25, MiXCR alignment, in-frame beta chains only. A single entry per CDR3 protein holds the most common genes and DNA from its merged rows. The sample table shows 500,000 to 600,000 distinct CDR3 sequences, and 7.5% to 8.5% are seen once. The ten top clones hold roughly 13% of the sample. This specimen comes from a study of response to subunit inactivated influenza vaccine (dated by TCRdb to about 2018). Background for the entire study: Deep quantitative profiling of the T cell receptor repertoire was used in the study to follow responses to a trivalent subunit inactivated influenza vaccine.

The CDR3 measures 16 amino acids from cysteine to phenylalanine. Here the CDR3 DNA is all that survives: 48 bases in frame from base 1. In the germline V gene, CDR1 corresponds to MDHEN and CDR2 to SYDVKM. Trimming takes 0 bases from V and 2 bases from J, and the germline ends sit 10 bases apart. The research as a whole found: It was suggested by the authors that each seasonal influenza vaccination may recruit only a limited number of new T cells.

The sequencing here drew on PBMCs from blood, taken around 2 years after vaccination. This receptor chain uses TRBV28 and TRBJ1-4; 6 matching bases give a weak D call of TRBD1. The clonotype comes from a man between 50 and 69 years old who received an inactivated influenza vaccine. Donor details come from another sample of the same person, matched by shared clones. Here is the DNA: TGTGCCAGCAGTTTATGGGGGGGGCAGACTAATGAAAAACTGTTTTTT. Its protein is CASSLWGGQTNEKLFF.